What follows describes a single T cell receptor beta chain. What it recognizes is unknown. The CDR3 extends over 16 amino acids. Germline trimming cut 1 base from V and 7 bases from J; bases unmatched to any gene: 8. CDR1 and CDR2 from the germline V gene are MGHRA and YSYEKL. Assay used: immunoSEQ multiplex PCR; TCRdb lists only in-frame clones, some missing. The profile shows about 80,000 clones, about 90% of them singletons. This entry comes from a study of OX40 agonist ivuxolimab in advanced cancers. The wider study: Ivuxolimab, an antibody acting as an agonist of OX40 (CD134), was used to treat patients. Patients got intravenous ivuxolimab at 0.01 to 10 mg/kg every 2 weeks. A mean age of around 60 years, range about 20 to 90, was recorded, and approximately 85% were male.

General observations from the study: Clonal expansion was seen in CD4+ and CD8+ blood T cells by week 6 at 0.1 to 3.0 mg/kg.

The receptor was isolated from an adult with an advanced solid tumor such as melanoma, head and neck, liver or kidney cancer. The sequencing here drew on CD4+ or CD8+ T cells sorted from blood, taken in a trial of the OX40 agonist ivuxolimab. The chain recombines TRBV4-1 with TRBJ2-2, with TRBD2 matching 8 bases. DNA for the CDR3: TGCGCCAGCAGCCAAGCTCAAGGACTAGCCGGCGGGGAGCTGTTTTTT. It yields the protein CASSQAQGLAGGELFF.